One and the same sample provided the 10 T cell receptor beta chains below, sequenced in a study of shared clonotypes between healthy human individuals. Sequencing was performed with immunoSEQ multiplex PCR; in TCRdb, only in-frame clones are kept and a portion is missing. The data show 2 million to 2.5 million clones, 95% seen once. The sequenced sample was naive CD4+ T cells sorted from blood. Subset given: CD45RA+ positively selected. The receptors were sampled from a man aged 18-30 years in good health.

This sequence joins TRBV7-2 and TRBJ1-2, with D perhaps TRBD1 (5 bases). This CDR3 spans 14 amino acids. From germline, CDR1 is SGHTA and CDR2 FQGNSA. V was trimmed by 1 base and J by 8 bases, leaving 14 bases between them. The CDR3: CASSLGTTGAGYTF. In nucleotides, the CDR3 is TGTGCCAGCAGCTTAGGGACAACCGGAGCGGGCTACACCTTC. Filled out from reference TRBV7-2 and TRBJ1-2, the complete variable domain reads GAGVSQSPSNKVTEKGKDVELRCDPISGHTALYWYRQSLGQGLEFLIYFQGNSAPDKSGLPSDRFSAERTGGSVSTLTIQRTQQEDSAVYLCASSLGTTGAGYTFGSGTRLTVV.

The genes are TRBV5-6 and TRBJ2-7; the D is unclear. The germline V gene has CDR1 SGHDT and CDR2 YYEEEE. The ends were cut back, 0 bases at V and 2 bases at J, with 15 bases in the middle. The CDR3 totals 16 residues. In nucleotides, the CDR3 is TGTGCCAGCAGCTTGGGGCAGGTCTTGAACGCCTACGAGCAGTACTTC. It translates to CASSLGQVLNAYEQYF.

This sequence joins TRBV4-3 and TRBJ2-7, with 7 bases aligning to TRBD2. V trimming: 1 base; J trimming: 4 bases; junction bases outside the gene matches: 7. Germline loops: CDR1 LGHNA, CDR2 YSLEER. This CDR3 spans 15 amino acids. The CDR3 region is CASSQVTSERYEQYF. CDR3 DNA sequence: TGCGCCAGCAGCCAAGTTACTAGCGAGCGGTACGAGCAGTACTTC.

The chain employs TRBV6-5 and TRBJ2-7; D may be TRBD1 or TRBD2 (5 bases each). The CDR3 is 15 residues long. V was cut by 5 bases and J by 2 bases, with 16 bases left in between. Germline V gene lookup returns CDR1 MNHEY and CDR2 SVGAGI. Here the CDR3 DNA reads TGTGCCAGCAGTCAGTCCGGGACCCCCACCTACGAGCAGTACTTC. Amino acid sequence: CASSQSGTPTYEQYF.

The V gene is TRBV5-8, the J gene TRBJ2-7; 10 nucleotides agree with TRBD1. CDR3 length equals 15 residues. CDR1 is SGHTS and CDR2 is YDEGEE in the germline V gene. V was clipped by 4 bases and J by 5 bases; unmatched bases: 9. This CDR3 is CASSRTGTGVHEQYF. Written as DNA, the CDR3 is TGTGCCAGCAGCCGAACCGGGACAGGGGTGCACGAGCAGTACTTC. Using reference TRBV5-8 and TRBJ2-7 for the parts outside the CDR3, the full variable domain is EAGVTQSPTHLIKTRGQQATLRCSPISGHTSVYWYQQALGLGLQFLLWYDEGEERNRGNFPPRFSGRQFPNYSSELNVNALELEDSALYLCASSRTGTGVHEQYFGPGTRLTVT.

The chain couples TRBV6-6 to TRBJ2-3; D remains unclear. V lost 6 bases and J 1 base, leaving 14 bases between the germline ends. Per germline, CDR1 MNHNY and CDR2 SVGAGI (reference sequence). This CDR3 contains 15 residues. This chain's CDR3 is CASSSIGSGTDTQYF. The DNA of the CDR3 is TGTGCCAGCAGCTCTATAGGGTCCGGCACAGATACGCAGTATTTT.

CDR3 residues: CASSISGAPSTDTQYF. CDR3 DNA: TGCGCCAGCAGCATTAGCGGGGCCCCGAGCACAGATACGCAGTATTTT. The rearrangement links TRBV5-1 to TRBJ2-3; 8 positions agree with TRBD2. J was trimmed by 0 bases and V by 4 bases; bases with no gene match: 7. The CDR3 spans 16 residues. The germline CDR1 and CDR2 sequences are SGHRS and YFSETQ.

This clone was seen only once. The V call is TRBV30, the J call TRBJ2-7; tentatively, D is TRBD2 (6 bases). The V end lost 3 bases, the J end lost 4 bases, and 10 bases lay between the germline ends. Germline-derived CDR1 and CDR2 are GTSNPN and SVGIG (reference sequence). The CDR3 has 12 residues. In DNA form, the CDR3 reads TGTGCCTGGAGCGGGACTGAGTACGAGCAGTACTTC. It codes for CAWSGTEYEQYF.

The chain joins TRBV11-1 to TRBJ1-1, with 12 bases that match TRBD1. The CDR3 sequence is 16 residues long. J gave up 5 bases and V 5 bases, and 9 bases lay outside the gene matches. The germline V gene has CDR1 SGHAT and CDR2 FQDESV (reference sequence). CDR3 nucleotides: TGTGCCAGCAGCCTTCGGGACAGGGGGCACAGGACTGAAGCTTTCTTT. Its protein is CASSLRDRGHRTEAFF.

The V gene is TRBV10-1, the J gene TRBJ2-5, with D perhaps given as TRBD1 or TRBD2 (6 bases each). Germline V gene lookup returns CDR1 WNHNN and CDR2 SYGVQD (reference sequence). V lost 6 bases and J lost 6, with 17 bases in between. The CDR3 covers 14 residues. The CDR3 sequence is CASSASSGAKTQYF. The CDR3 nucleotides read TGCGCCAGCAGCGCCTCGTCGGGGGCCAAGACCCAGTACTTC.